This entry describes one TCR beta chain. Original handling: Nucleated cell number was recorded as an estimate derived from reference gene primer amplification. TCRdb's table, derived via immunoSEQ multiplex PCR, lists solely in-frame clones and lacks some. V and J calls and clone size are copied from that table; D and trimming were computed from the DNA. The table shows fewer than 35,000 clones, with around 90% occurring only once. The CDR3 is 15 amino acids. V gave up 3 bases and J gave up 6 bases, with 16 bases separating them. Germline V gene data show CDR1 as LNHDA and CDR2 as SQIVND (reference sequence). These data belong to a study of blood T cell repertoires in COVID-19. In the study overall: The study drew acute and convalescent COVID-19 samples from the United States, Italy and Spain. Sources were T cells, B-cell-depleted T cells, or PBMCs; the material itself was cDNA or gDNA.

The source is a human donor in a cohort sampled during active COVID-19. Sequenced: peripheral blood. The chain combines TRBV19 with TRBJ2-3; D ambiguous. CDR3 residues: CASSMLHAQADTQYF. In DNA form, the CDR3 reads TGTGCCAGTAGTATGTTGCACGCCCAGGCCGATACGCAGTATTTT.